The 9 T cell receptor beta chains below all came from one sample that was sequenced in a study of metastatic and nonmetastatic thyroid tumors. TCRdb called clones again from the PCR reads with MiXCR. The table includes approximately 32,000 clones, roughly 22% detected once. Patients were all untreated before their thyroid surgery. Sequenced sample: tumor tissue. The receptors here all came from a male donor with papillary thyroid cancer or a benign thyroid nodule (not recorded which). Some clones in this sample may be carry-over from other donors' samples.

This clone is labeled as medium-sized. V gene TRBV6-2 or TRBV6-3 combines with J gene TRBJ1-1, with 7 bases lining up with TRBD1. The CDR3 is 13 residues long. J lost 4 bases, V lost 6 bases, and 5 bases had no gene match. CDR1 is MNHEY and CDR2 is SVGEGT in the germline V gene. The chain's CDR3 is CASRRDRITEAFF. The CDR3, as DNA: TGTGCCAGCAGGAGGGACAGAATCACTGAAGCTTTCTTT.

This clone has at least ten counts. The chain combines TRBV20-1 with TRBJ1-1, with TRBD1 identical over 7 bases. CDR1 DFQATT and CDR2 SNEGSKA come from the germline V gene (reference sequence). This CDR3 spans 18 amino acids. The trim removed 1 base at V and 1 base at J, leaving 15 bases unmatched. The CDR3: CSARGTGPGQSPNTEAFF. The DNA for the CDR3 is TGCAGTGCTAGAGGCACTGGTCCGGGACAGTCGCCGAACACTGAAGCTTTCTTT.

V usage is TRBV11-2 and J usage is TRBJ2-7, with D possibly being TRBD2 (5 bases). The germline gives CDR1 SGHAT, CDR2 FQNNGV. The CDR3 sequence is 15 residues long. Deletions cut 2 bases from V and 9 bases from J, with 20 bases between. DNA for the CDR3: TGTGCCAGCAGCTTATTCCGAGGGAGTCATTTCCCGCAGTACTTC. It encodes CASSLFRGSHFPQYF.

This clone was detected ten times or more. The J gene is TRBJ2-2, the V gene TRBV7-8; 14 bases map to TRBD2. Germline CDR1 reads SGHVS; CDR2 reads FQNEAQ. The CDR3 is made up of 19 amino acids. With 0 bases clipped from V and 4 bases from J, the junction kept 7 bases outside the gene matches. The CDR3 spells CASSLATSGRGSVTGELFF. In nucleotides, the CDR3 is TGTGCCAGCAGCTTAGCGACTAGCGGGAGGGGATCGGTCACCGGGGAGCTGTTTTTT.

This clone was counted at least ten times. The CDR3 sequence: CASSESGLNTEAFF. Written as DNA, the CDR3 is TGTGCCAGCAGTGAGTCAGGCCTTAACACTGAAGCTTTCTTT. The chain employs TRBV2 and TRBJ1-1; D gene unclear. Trimming took 3 bases from V and 2 from J, leaving 10 bases between them. Looked up from germline, CDR1 is SNHLY and CDR2 is FYNNEI. The CDR3 has 14 residues.

The chain carries TRBV6-6 and TRBJ1-1; no clear D gene. Per the germline V gene, CDR1 is MNHNY and CDR2 is SVGAGI (reference sequence). The V gene lost 0 bases and the J gene lost 7 bases, with 9 bases spanning the gap. This CDR3 comprises 13 residues. This chain's CDR3 is CASSYSNLGEAFF. The DNA for the CDR3 is TGTGCCAGCAGTTACTCGAATTTGGGTGAAGCTTTCTTT.

By share, this clone counts as medium-sized. The V gene is TRBV19, the J gene TRBJ2-7; possibly TRBD2 for D (6 bases). The germline V and J ends were trimmed by 1 base and 7 bases, with 14 bases remaining between them. CDR3 length: 14 amino acids. Germline V gene sequence: CDR1 LNHDA, CDR2 SQIVND (reference sequence). This CDR3 is CASSIAGVSREQYF. Here the CDR3 DNA reads TGTGCCAGTAGTATAGCGGGAGTATCTCGTGAGCAGTACTTC.

This clone was found many times. This chain links TRBV28 with TRBJ1-1, with D hard to call. The CDR3 sequence is 14 residues long. Trimming left V 7 bases short and J 1 base short, with 13 bases between. Germline V lookup: CDR1 MDHEN, CDR2 SYDVKM. The CDR3 DNA reads as TGTGCCAGCAACCCGACATATCGGAACACTGAAGCTTTCTTT. The encoded protein is CASNPTYRNTEAFF.

This clone showed up many times. This rearrangement joins TRBV9 to TRBJ2-1; 10 nucleotides match TRBD2. The CDR3 consists of 14 residues. Germline CDR1 is SGDLS and CDR2 is YYNGEE. The junction had 8 bases not matched to a gene; V was cut back by 4 bases and J by 10 bases. As DNA, the CDR3 is TGTGCCAGCAGCCCCCGGACTAGCGGTGGGGAGCAGTTCTTC. Its protein product is CASSPRTSGGEQFF. Full variable domain (outside the CDR3, taken from reference TRBV9 and TRBJ2-1): DSGVTQTPKHLITATGQRVTLRCSPRSGDLSVYWYQQSLDQGLQFLIQYYNGEERAKGNILERFSAQQFPDLHSELNLSSLELGDSALYFCASSPRTSGGEQFFGPGTRLTVL.